The text below deals with one T cell receptor beta chain. Study processing details: Cell counts per sample came from amplifying reference gene primers. Data came from immunoSEQ multiplex PCR; TCRdb stores just in-frame clones and leaves some out. The DNA gave D and trimming, while V, J and clone size come from that table. Found here are some 340,000 clones, roughly four fifths of them singletons; the top ten hold roughly 5.1%. This CDR3 is built from 15 residues. Germline V lookup: CDR1 LNHNV, CDR2 YYDKDF (reference sequence). Trimming removed 5 bases from V and 6 bases from J, with 16 bases in between. The data stem from a study of blood T cell repertoires in COVID-19. Study-wide context: Samples of COVID-19 (acute and convalescent) were obtained from the United States, Italy and Spain.

Everyone who took part was roughly 18 to 89 years old, and they came from about two dozen US areas. Symptom resolution, clearance, or two negative PCRs marked donors in Cohort 3 as recovered. The sequence came from a woman in her forties or fifties who had recovered from COVID-19. This chain joins TRBV15 and TRBJ1-4; D unclear. The specimen was PBMCs or T cells enriched from blood (not recorded which). The CDR3 DNA reads TGTGCCACCAGCCTTACCTCGGCGGCTTATGAAAAACTGTTTTTT. Its translation is CATSLTSAAYEKLFF.